The next 16 T cell receptor beta chains were all read from a single sample in a study of blood T cells in healthy people across ages. Using a J-beta primer mix together with a sample-barcoded 5' primer, a second PCR was run for roughly 7 to 11 cycles. One entry per CDR3 protein results from TCRdb running MiXCR on the 5' RACE reads. The data hold almost 300,000 distinct CDR3 sequences, with about 25% observed a single time. Sequencing used blood. The receptors stem from an older woman in good health.

This chain uses TRBV9 with TRBJ1-1; D remains unclear. Germline V gene sequence: CDR1 SGDLS, CDR2 YYNGEE. This CDR3 has 15 residues. V gave up 2 bases and J gave up 5 bases, with 16 bases separating them. CDR3 nucleotides: TGTGCCAGCAGCGTCGGGTCGCTCCCGAGAACTGAAGCTTTCTTT. This codes for CASSVGSLPRTEAFF.

The rearrangement joins TRBV6-4 to TRBJ2-5, with D maybe TRBD2 (6 bases). The J call may be in error: the DNA end matches TRBJ2-1 better. Germline lookup yields CDR1 MRHNA and CDR2 SNTAGT. This CDR3 is 12 amino acids long. CDR3 region: CASSDRGGRQFF. For the CDR3, the DNA is TGTGCCAGCAGTGACAGGGGAGGACGGCAGTTCTTC.

This clonotype turned up a few times. The chain is built from TRBV3-1 and TRBJ2-1; 9 bases map to TRBD2. This CDR3 has 16 amino acids. Germline V gene data show CDR1 as LGHDT and CDR2 as YNNKEL (reference sequence). J lost 7 bases, V lost 4 bases, and 11 bases had no gene match. The CDR3 sequence is CASSLGGSGSRNEQFF. Written as DNA, the CDR3 is TGTGCCAGCAGCCTAGGGGGTAGCGGGAGCAGGAATGAGCAGTTCTTC.

The rearrangement joins TRBV3-1 to TRBJ1-1, with a possible D match to TRBD1 (5 bases). V dropped 4 bases and J dropped 9 bases, with 18 bases sitting between them. The CDR3 covers 14 residues. Germline-derived CDR1 and CDR2 are LGHDT and YNNKEL (reference sequence). CDR3 region: CASSREVGGKQAFF. CDR3 coding DNA: TGTGCCAGCAGCCGAGAGGTCGGGGGGAAACAAGCTTTCTTT.

This clonotype has more than one count but fewer than ten. The V and J genes are TRBV21-1 and TRBJ2-2; no DNA check was done on the table's D call, TRBD2. TRBV21-1 is marked as a pseudogene. The CDR3 loop spans 15 amino acids. CDR3 DNA sequence: TGTGCCAGCACCTGGCGGGAGGGTGACACCGGGGAGCTGTTTTTT. Encoded protein: CASTWREGDTGELFF.

The V and J genes are TRBV5-1 and TRBJ1-4, with a weak D call TRBD1 (5 bases). This CDR3 has 14 residues. Germline loops: CDR1 SGHRS, CDR2 YFSETQ. Trimming took off 7 bases at V and 4 bases at J, with 14 bases between the two ends. CDR3 residues: CASRPGASNEKLFF. The CDR3 nucleotides read TGCGCCAGCCGCCCTGGGGCGAGTAATGAAAAACTGTTTTTT.

The chain is built from TRBV6-5 and TRBJ2-7; 9 nucleotides line up with TRBD1. Germline CDR1 is MNHEY and CDR2 is SVGAGI. V lost 7 bases, J lost 7 bases, and 14 bases stayed unmatched. This CDR3 is 15 amino acids long. The CDR3 DNA reads TGTGCCAGCAAAAACTGGGACAGGGATCGAGGGGAGCAGTACTTC. Translating it yields CASKNWDRDRGEQYF.

This clonotype was detected many times. The CDR3 loop is CASRRQGKSGYTF. In nucleotides, the CDR3 is TGTGCCAGCCGACGACAGGGGAAAAGTGGCTACACCTTC. V gene TRBV2 combines with J gene TRBJ1-2; 8 bases agree with TRBD1. The junction had 9 bases not matched to a gene; V was cut back by 8 bases and J by 7 bases. The CDR3 is made up of 13 amino acids. CDR1 and CDR2 from the germline V gene are SNHLY and FYNNEI.

The chain's CDR3 is CSAPKPGRDNQPQHF. In DNA, the CDR3 is TGCAGTGCACCGAAACCAGGCAGGGACAATCAGCCCCAGCATTTT. This chain connects TRBV20-1 to TRBJ1-5; TRBD1 is a possible D gene (5 bases). The CDR3 is made up of 15 amino acids. Germline loops: CDR1 DFQATT, CDR2 SNEGSKA (reference sequence). V gave up 6 bases and J gave up 3 bases, with 18 bases separating them.

This clonotype was observed once. In this CDR3 the conserved last residue, phenylalanine or tryptophan, is missing, so a read error is likely. The V and J genes are TRBV10-3 and TRBJ1-5, with TRBD1 matching 7 bases. Germline V CDR1 and CDR2: ENHRY, SYGVKD. This CDR3 is 13 amino acids long. V lost 8 bases to trimming and J lost 0 bases; unmatched junction nucleotides: 1. This chain's CDR3 is CAISGGSNQPQHL. CDR3 nucleotide sequence: TGTGCCATCTCAGGGGGTAGCAATCAGCCCCAGCATTTG.

The rearrangement links TRBV5-1 to TRBJ2-5; D is unresolved. There are 12 residues in the CDR3. Germline CDR1 and CDR2: SGHRS and YFSETQ. V lost 7 bases and J 5 bases, leaving 12 bases between the germline ends. CDR3 in DNA: TGCGCCAGCGGGGAACGATGGGAGACCCAGTACTTC. Translating gives CASGERWETQYF. The entire variable domain, with the rest obtained from reference TRBV5-1 and TRBJ2-5, is as follows: KAGVTQTPRYLIKTRGQQVTLSCSPISGHRSVSWYQQTPGQGLQFLFEYFSETQRNKGNFPGRFSGRQFSNSRSEMNVSTLELGDSALYLCASGERWETQYFGPGTRLLVL.

This clonotype was seen ten or more times. The rearrangement joins TRBV12-3 or TRBV12-4 to TRBJ1-4; the D is unclear. Trimming stripped 9 bases from V and 6 bases from J, with 11 bases between. CDR3 length equals 12 residues. The CDR3 DNA sequence: TGTGCCAGTAATCGGGCGGATGAAAAACTGTTTTTT. Amino acids: CASNRADEKLFF.

V usage is TRBV18 and J usage is TRBJ2-1; 8 nucleotides line up with TRBD2. The V and J ends lost 3 bases and 8 bases, in that order; junction bases with no gene match: 6. The germline V gene encodes CDR1 KGHSH and CDR2 LQKENI. This CDR3 region has 14 residues. CDR3 nucleotides: TGTGCCAGCTCACCGGGACTAGGAGGGGATGAGCAGTTCTTC. It translates to CASSPGLGGDEQFF. Full variable domain (outside the CDR3, taken from reference TRBV18 and TRBJ2-1): NAGVMQNPRHLVRRRGQEARLRCSPMKGHSHVYWYRQLPEEGLKFMVYLQKENIIDESGMPKERFSAEFPKEGPSILRIQQVVRGDSAAYFCASSPGLGGDEQFFGPGTRLTVL.

The chain joins TRBV6-2 or TRBV6-3 to TRBJ1-5, with a possible D match to TRBD1 (6 bases). Germline assignment: CDR1 MNHEY and CDR2 SVGEGT. The CDR3 runs 14 residues. Trimming pared 5 bases from V and 7 bases from J, leaving 15 bases between. The CDR3 protein is CASSHAGAGQPQHF. The CDR3 coding sequence is TGTGCCAGCAGTCACGCAGGGGCAGGCCAGCCCCAGCATTTT.

This rearrangement joins TRBV6-5 to TRBJ2-5; perhaps TRBD1 as D (6 bases). The J call is uncertain, as TRBJ2-7 better fits the DNA end. This CDR3 has 15 residues. From germline, CDR1 is MNHEY and CDR2 SVGAGI. The CDR3 spells CASSWALGAAYEQYF. The CDR3 bases are TGTGCCAGCAGTTGGGCTTTGGGGGCGGCCTACGAGCAGTACTTC.

CDR3 nucleotides: TGCGCCAGTTCGACGGGGGACACTGAAGCTTTCTTT. This codes for CASSTGDTEAFF. The V gene is TRBV10-1, the J gene TRBJ1-1, with a tentative D call TRBD1 (5 bases). The CDR3 has 12 amino acids. Trimming pared 9 bases from V and 3 bases from J, leaving 11 bases between. Germline V gives CDR1 WNHNN, CDR2 SYGVQD (reference sequence).